These 5 T cell receptor beta chains originate from one sample sequenced in a study of T cells in Graves' hyperthyroidism and ophthalmopathy. The TCR beta CDR3 regions underwent amplification using RNA transcripts as the source. The TCR CDR3 first-round RT-PCR relied on the HTBI primer set. From the multiplex PCR reads, TCRdb called clonotypes with MiXCR, one entry per CDR3 protein. This repertoire shows around 620,000 distinct CDR3 sequences, approximately 15% found once; its top ten account for less than 9%. Sequenced input: blood. Receptors originate from a young woman with Graves' ophthalmopathy.

V is TRBV6-2 or TRBV6-3 and J is TRBJ2-5; 10 bases align to TRBD2. This CDR3 comprises 15 residues. Per the germline V gene, CDR1 is MNHEY and CDR2 is SVGEGT. V was clipped by 7 bases and J by 2 bases; unmatched bases: 7. CDR3 amino acids: CASTMTSGRQETQYF. As DNA, the CDR3 is TGTGCCAGCACGATGACTAGCGGGCGACAAGAGACCCAGTACTTC.

This clonotype appeared a single time. This clone may be a read error of a much larger clone one base away. This chain connects TRBV6-1 to TRBJ2-4, with 7 positions matching TRBD2. Germline loops: CDR1 MNHNS, CDR2 SASEGT. V shed 4 bases and J 6 bases; nucleotides not matched to a gene: 0. The CDR3 extends over 12 amino acids. CDR3 protein: CASSAGGNIQYF. The CDR3 nucleotides read TGTGCCAGCAGTGCGGGGGGAAACATTCAGTACTTC.

The rearrangement joins TRBV7-9 to TRBJ2-7; D not resolved. Trimming took off 2 bases at V and 4 bases at J, with 12 bases between the two ends. Germline assignment: CDR1 SEHNR and CDR2 FQNEAQ (reference sequence). This CDR3 is 14 amino acids long. DNA of the CDR3: TGTGCCAGCAGCTTAATGGACGTAGAGTACGAGCAGTACTTC. Its translation is CASSLMDVEYEQYF.

This chain joins TRBV24-1 and TRBJ1-5, with 9 nucleotides matching TRBD1. V was pared by 10 bases and J by 3 bases, with 3 bases of the junction left unmatched. From germline, CDR1 is KGHDR and CDR2 SFDVKD. The CDR3 is made up of 13 amino acids. CDR3 residues: CATTGGNNQPQHF. In DNA, the CDR3 is TGTGCCACTACAGGGGGCAACAATCAGCCCCAGCATTTT.

In this sample, this clonotype turned up many times. The J gene is TRBJ2-7, the V gene TRBV20-1; 9 nucleotides agree with TRBD2. Per germline, CDR1 DFQATT and CDR2 SNEGSKA (reference sequence). The V gene end was trimmed by 4 bases and the J gene end by 0 bases; junction bases not matched to a gene: 4. The CDR3 extends over 14 amino acids. The CDR3 DNA is TGCAGTGCTAAGGGACTAGCCAGCTCCTACGAGCAGTACTTC. Protein sequence: CSAKGLASSYEQYF.